This T cell receptor beta chain originates from a study of blood T cell repertoires in COVID-19. Assay: immunoSEQ multiplex PCR; the TCRdb copy retains only in-frame clones and omits some. The sample has some 290,000 clones; over 90% are singletons. Self-reported history from a screening survey and questionnaire set each donor's cohort. The CDR3 consists of 14 residues. The germline gives CDR1 SGHRS, CDR2 YFSETQ. V lost 4 bases and J 4 bases, leaving 12 bases between the germline ends. Sequenced sample: PBMCs or T cells enriched from blood (not recorded which). The receptor's source is a woman aged 30 to 39 who had been exposed to COVID-19. This sequence joins TRBV5-1 and TRBJ1-3; D may be TRBD1 (5 bases). CDR3 sequence reads: CASSPGGGGNTIYF. For the CDR3, the DNA is TGCGCCAGCAGCCCGGGGGGAGGCGGAAACACCATATATTTT.